This T cell receptor beta chain was observed in a study of cytomegalovirus exposure and HLA in healthy donors. Researchers ran the PCR with 60 Vbeta and 13 Jbeta primers. Measured with immunoSEQ multiplex PCR; TCRdb has only the in-frame clones, and not every one. The sample yields 100,000 to 150,000 clones, roughly four fifths seen once. The ends were cut back, 3 bases at V and 8 bases at J, with 10 bases in the middle. This CDR3 spans 12 amino acids. CDR1 and CDR2 (germline): SGHAT, FQDESV (reference sequence). The donors comprised healthy bone marrow donors. This clonotype was obtained from a woman between 45 and 60 years old in good health and CMV-seronegative. What was sequenced was PBMCs. V usage is TRBV11-1 and J usage is TRBJ1-1; no firm D call. The CDR3 sequence: CASSFEGVEAFF. CDR3 bases: TGTGCCAGCAGCTTTGAGGGCGTCGAAGCTTTCTTT. The complete variable domain, with remaining parts taken from reference TRBV11-1 and TRBJ1-1, reads EAEVAQSPRYKITEKSQAVAFWCDPISGHATLYWYRQILGQGPELLVQFQDESVVDDSQLPKDRFSAERLKGVDSTLKIQPAELGDSAMYLCASSFEGVEAFFGQGTRLTVV.